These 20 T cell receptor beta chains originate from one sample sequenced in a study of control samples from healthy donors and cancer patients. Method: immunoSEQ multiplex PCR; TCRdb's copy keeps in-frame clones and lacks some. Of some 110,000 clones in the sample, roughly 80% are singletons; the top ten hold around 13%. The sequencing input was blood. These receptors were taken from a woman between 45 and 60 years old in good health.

CDR3 DNA: TGTGCCAGCAGTGAATATCGGGCAGGGGGGAACACTGAAGCTTTCTTT. Translating it yields CASSEYRAGGNTEAFF. This chain uses TRBV25-1 with TRBJ1-1; 7 nucleotides line up with TRBD1. The CDR3 consists of 16 residues. CDR1 is MGHDK and CDR2 is SYGVNS in the germline V gene. V was clipped by 0 bases and J by 1 base; unmatched bases: 5.

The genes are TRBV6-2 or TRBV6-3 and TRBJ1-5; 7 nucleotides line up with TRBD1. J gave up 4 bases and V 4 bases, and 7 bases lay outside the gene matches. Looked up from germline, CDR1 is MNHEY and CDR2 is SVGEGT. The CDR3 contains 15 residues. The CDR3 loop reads CASSFTGDSNQPQHF. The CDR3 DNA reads TGTGCCAGCAGTTTTACAGGGGATTCGAATCAGCCCCAGCATTTT.

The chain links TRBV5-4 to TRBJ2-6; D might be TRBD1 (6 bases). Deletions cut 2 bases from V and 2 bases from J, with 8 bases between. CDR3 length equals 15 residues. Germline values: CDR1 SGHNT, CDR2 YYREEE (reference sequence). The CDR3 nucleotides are TGTGCCAGCAGCTTCAAGGGGGCTGGGGCCAACGTCCTGACTTTC. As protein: CASSFKGAGANVLTF.

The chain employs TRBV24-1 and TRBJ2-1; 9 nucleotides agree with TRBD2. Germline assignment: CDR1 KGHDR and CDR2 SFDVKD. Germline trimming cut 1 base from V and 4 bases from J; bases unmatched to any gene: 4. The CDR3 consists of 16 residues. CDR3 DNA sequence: TGTGCCACCAGTGATTTAAGCGGGGGGAATTACAATGAGCAGTTCTTC. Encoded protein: CATSDLSGGNYNEQFF.

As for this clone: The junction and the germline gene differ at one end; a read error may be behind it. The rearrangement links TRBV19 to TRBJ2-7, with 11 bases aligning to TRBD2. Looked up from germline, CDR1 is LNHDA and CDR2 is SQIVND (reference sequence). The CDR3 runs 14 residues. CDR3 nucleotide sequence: TGTGCCAGTAGCATAGCGGGGGGGCCCTACGAGCAGTACTTC. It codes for CASSIAGGPYEQYF.

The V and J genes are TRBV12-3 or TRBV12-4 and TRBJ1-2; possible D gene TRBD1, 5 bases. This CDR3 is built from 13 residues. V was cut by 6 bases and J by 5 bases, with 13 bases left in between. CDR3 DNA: TGTGCCAGCAGCCGGGACCGGCTTTATGGCTACACCTTC. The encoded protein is CASSRDRLYGYTF.

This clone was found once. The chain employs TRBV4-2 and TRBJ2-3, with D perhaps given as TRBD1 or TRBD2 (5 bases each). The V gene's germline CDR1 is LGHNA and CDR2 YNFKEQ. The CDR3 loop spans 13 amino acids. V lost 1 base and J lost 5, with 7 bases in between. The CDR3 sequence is CASSQGGVDTQYF. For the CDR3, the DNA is TGTGCCAGCAGCCAAGGAGGGGTAGATACGCAGTATTTT.

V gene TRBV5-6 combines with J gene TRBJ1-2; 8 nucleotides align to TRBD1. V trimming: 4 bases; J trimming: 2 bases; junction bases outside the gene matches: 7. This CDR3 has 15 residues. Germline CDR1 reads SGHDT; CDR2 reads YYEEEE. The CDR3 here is CASSVRGRLNYGYTF. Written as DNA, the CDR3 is TGTGCCAGCAGCGTCAGGGGGCGATTAAACTATGGCTACACCTTC.

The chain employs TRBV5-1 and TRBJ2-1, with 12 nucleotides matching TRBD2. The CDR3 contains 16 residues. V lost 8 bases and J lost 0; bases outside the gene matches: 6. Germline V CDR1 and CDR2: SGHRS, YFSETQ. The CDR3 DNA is TGCGCCAGGGGACTAGCGGGTCCTAGCTCCTACAATGAGCAGTTCTTC. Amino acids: CARGLAGPSSYNEQFF.

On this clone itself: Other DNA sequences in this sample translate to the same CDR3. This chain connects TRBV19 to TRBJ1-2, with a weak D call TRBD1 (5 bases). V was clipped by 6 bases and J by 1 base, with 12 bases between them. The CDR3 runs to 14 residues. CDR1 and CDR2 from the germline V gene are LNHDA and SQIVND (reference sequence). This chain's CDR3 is CASSSTGGNYGYTF. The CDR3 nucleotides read TGTGCCAGTAGCTCAACCGGGGGTAACTATGGCTACACCTTC.

DNA of the CDR3: TGTGCCAGCAGCTTAAGATCGAGCGGGGGAACTAGATACAATGAGCAGTTCTTC. Amino acid sequence: CASSLRSSGGTRYNEQFF. V and J are TRBV11-2 and TRBJ2-1, with 8 bases that match TRBD2. CDR1 and CDR2 from the germline V gene are SGHAT and FQNNGV. The CDR3 runs to 18 residues. The V gene end was trimmed by 2 bases and the J gene end by 4 bases; junction bases not matched to a gene: 13.

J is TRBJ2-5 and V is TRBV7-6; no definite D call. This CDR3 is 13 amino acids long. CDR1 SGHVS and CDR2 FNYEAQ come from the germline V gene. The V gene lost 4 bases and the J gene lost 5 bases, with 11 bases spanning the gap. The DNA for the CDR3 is TGTGCCAGCAGCTCGCCCCCGTGGGAGACCCAGTACTTC. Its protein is CASSSPPWETQYF.

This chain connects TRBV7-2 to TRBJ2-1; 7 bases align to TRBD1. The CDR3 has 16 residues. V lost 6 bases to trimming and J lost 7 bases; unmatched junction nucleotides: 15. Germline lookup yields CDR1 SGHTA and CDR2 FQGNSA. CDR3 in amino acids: CASRTLIDRERNEQFF. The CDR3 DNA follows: TGTGCCAGCAGAACCCTGATCGACAGGGAAAGGAATGAGCAGTTCTTC.

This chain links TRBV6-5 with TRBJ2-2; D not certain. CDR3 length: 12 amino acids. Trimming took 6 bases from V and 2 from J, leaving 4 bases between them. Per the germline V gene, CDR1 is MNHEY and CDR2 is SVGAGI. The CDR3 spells CASSLNTGELFF. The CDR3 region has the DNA TGTGCCAGCAGCCTTAACACCGGGGAGCTGTTTTTT.

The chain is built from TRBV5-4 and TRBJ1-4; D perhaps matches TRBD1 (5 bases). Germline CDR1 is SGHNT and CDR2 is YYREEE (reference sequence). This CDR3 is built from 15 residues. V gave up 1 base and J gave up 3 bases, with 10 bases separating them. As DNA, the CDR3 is TGTGCCAGCAGCTTGACGGGGGGATCTAATGAAAAACTGTTTTTT. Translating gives CASSLTGGSNEKLFF.

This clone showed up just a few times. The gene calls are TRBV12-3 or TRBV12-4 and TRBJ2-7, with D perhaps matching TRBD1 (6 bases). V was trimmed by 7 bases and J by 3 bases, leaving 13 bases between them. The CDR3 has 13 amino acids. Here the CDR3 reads CASNLGHGYEQYF. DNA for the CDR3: TGTGCCAGCAATCTGGGACACGGCTACGAGCAGTACTTC.

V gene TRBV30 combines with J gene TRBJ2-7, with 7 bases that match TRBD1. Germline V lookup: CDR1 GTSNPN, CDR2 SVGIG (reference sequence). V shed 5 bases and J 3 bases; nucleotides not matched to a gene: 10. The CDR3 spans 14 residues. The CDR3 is CAWADSTGDYEQYF. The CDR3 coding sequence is TGTGCCTGGGCCGATTCAACAGGGGACTACGAGCAGTACTTC.

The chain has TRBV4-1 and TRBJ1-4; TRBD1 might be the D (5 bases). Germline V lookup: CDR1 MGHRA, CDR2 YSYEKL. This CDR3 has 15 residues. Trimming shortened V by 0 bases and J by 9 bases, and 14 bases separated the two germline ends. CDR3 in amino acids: CASSQDLWQGQKLFF. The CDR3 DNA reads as TGCGCCAGCAGCCAAGATCTTTGGCAGGGCCAAAAACTGTTTTTT.

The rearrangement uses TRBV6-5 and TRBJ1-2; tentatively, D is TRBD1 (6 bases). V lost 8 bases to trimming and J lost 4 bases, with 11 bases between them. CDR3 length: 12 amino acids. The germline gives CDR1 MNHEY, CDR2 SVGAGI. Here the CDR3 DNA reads TGTGCCAGCCGCGGGACAAGCTATGGCTACACCTTC. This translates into CASRGTSYGYTF.

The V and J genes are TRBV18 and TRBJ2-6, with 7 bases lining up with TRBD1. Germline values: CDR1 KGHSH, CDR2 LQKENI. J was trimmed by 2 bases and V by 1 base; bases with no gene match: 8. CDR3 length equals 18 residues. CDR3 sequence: CASSPLPGGSTGANVLTF. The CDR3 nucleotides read TGTGCCAGCTCACCACTTCCAGGGGGTTCTACTGGGGCCAACGTCCTGACTTTC. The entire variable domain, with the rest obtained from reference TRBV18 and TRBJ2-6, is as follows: NAGVMQNPRHLVRRRGQEARLRCSPMKGHSHVYWYRQLPEEGLKFMVYLQKENIIDESGMPKERFSAEFPKEGPSILRIQQVVRGDSAAYFCASSPLPGGSTGANVLTFGAGSRLTVL.